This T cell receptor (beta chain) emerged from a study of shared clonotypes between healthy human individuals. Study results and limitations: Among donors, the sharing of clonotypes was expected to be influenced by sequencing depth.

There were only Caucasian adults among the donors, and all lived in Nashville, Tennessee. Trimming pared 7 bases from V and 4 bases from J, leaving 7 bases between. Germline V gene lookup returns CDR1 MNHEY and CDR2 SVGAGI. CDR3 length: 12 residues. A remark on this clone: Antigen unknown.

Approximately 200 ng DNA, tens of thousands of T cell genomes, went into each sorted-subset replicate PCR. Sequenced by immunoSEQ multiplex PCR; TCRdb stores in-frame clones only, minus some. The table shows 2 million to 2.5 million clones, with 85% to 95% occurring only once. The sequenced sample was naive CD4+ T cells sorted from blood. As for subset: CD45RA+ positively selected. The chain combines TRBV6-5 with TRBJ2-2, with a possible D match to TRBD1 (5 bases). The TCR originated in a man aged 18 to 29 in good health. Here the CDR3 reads CASTGFTGELFF. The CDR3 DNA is TGTGCCAGCACAGGGTTCACCGGGGAGCTGTTTTTT.